This T cell receptor (beta chain) was obtained from a study of cytomegalovirus exposure and HLA in healthy donors. Study observations and caveats: The authors enumerated 150 to 200 TCR beta chains as linked to cytomegalovirus. Three CMV-associated chains proved CMV antigen-specific in vitro. Most TCR sequences were seen very rarely across donors, but some public TCRs occurred in many.

Trimming cost V 3 bases and J 0 bases, with 9 bases left between them. The CDR3 contains 14 residues. Germline CDR1 reads WNHNN; CDR2 reads SYGVQD (reference sequence). Concerning this clone itself: Its antigen is still unknown.

Produced via immunoSEQ multiplex PCR; TCRdb's table is partial and in-frame only. The sample lists around 250,000 clones; almost 90% were seen once. This receptor was obtained from a young woman in good health and CMV-seronegative. The sequenced material came from PBMCs. V and J are TRBV10-1 and TRBJ2-7; a possible D gene is TRBD1 (5 bases). CDR3: CASSDGASSYEQYF. Here the CDR3 DNA reads TGCGCCAGCAGTGATGGGGCGAGCTCCTACGAGCAGTACTTC.